The 20 T cell receptor beta chains listed next were all sequenced from one sample in a study of cytomegalovirus exposure and HLA in healthy donors. PCR involved 60 Vbeta and 13 Jbeta primers. Using immunoSEQ multiplex PCR, the repertoire was profiled, and TCRdb retains in-frame clones only, with some absent. Of hundreds of thousands of clones in the sample, roughly 70% were seen once. What was sequenced was PBMCs. All receptors derive from a female donor in good health and CMV-seronegative.

The V and J genes are TRBV10-1 and TRBJ1-5; 7 nucleotides align to TRBD1. The V gene's germline CDR1 is WNHNN and CDR2 SYGVQD (reference sequence). V gave up 5 bases and J gave up 5 bases; unmatched junction bases: 9. The length of the CDR3 is 15 residues. The CDR3 here is CASSSGQVGDQPQHF. The CDR3 DNA follows: TGCGCCAGCAGTAGTGGACAGGTCGGGGATCAGCCCCAGCATTTT.

The chain combines TRBV5-6 with TRBJ1-1; 9 bases align to TRBD1. The CDR3 spans 13 residues. Unmatched junction bases numbered 3, after V lost 4 bases and J lost 5 bases. Germline V gene sequence: CDR1 SGHDT, CDR2 YYEEEE. This CDR3 reads CASSPGQGTEAFF. The CDR3, as DNA: TGTGCCAGCAGCCCAGGACAGGGGACTGAAGCTTTCTTT.

The rearrangement links TRBV10-2 to TRBJ2-1, with TRBD2 as a possible D gene (6 bases). V lost 5 bases and J lost 0, with 11 bases in between. The CDR3 spans 15 residues. Germline CDR1 reads WSHSY; CDR2 reads SAAADI. CDR3 in DNA: TGCGCCAGCAGTCTTACGGGGGACTCCTACAATGAGCAGTTCTTC. Encoded protein: CASSLTGDSYNEQFF.

V and J are TRBV5-5 and TRBJ1-5; TRBD1 might be the D (5 bases). The germline V gene has CDR1 SGHKS and CDR2 YYEKEE (reference sequence). V was pared by 4 bases and J by 5 bases, with 13 bases between. The CDR3 runs 14 residues. In DNA, the CDR3 is TGTGCCAGCAGCGCCCAGACAGATTATCAGCCCCAGCATTTT. Encoded protein: CASSAQTDYQPQHF.

This rearrangement joins TRBV2 to TRBJ2-2, with 9 bases aligning to TRBD2. This CDR3 contains 14 residues. V lost 8 bases to trimming and J lost 5 bases; unmatched junction nucleotides: 6. From germline, CDR1 is SNHLY and CDR2 FYNNEI. CDR3: CASVRAGGTGELFF. CDR3 DNA sequence: TGTGCCAGCGTTCGGGCGGGAGGGACCGGGGAGCTGTTTTTT. The variable domain in full, with the rest retrieved from reference TRBV2 and TRBJ2-2, is EPEVTQTPSHQVTQMGQEVILRCVPISNHLYFYWYRQILGQKVEFLVSFYNNEISEKSEIFDDQFSVERPDGSNFTLKIRSTKLEDSAMYFCASVRAGGTGELFFGEGSRLTVL.

Only a few counts were recorded for this clone. V is TRBV27 and J is TRBJ2-5; D not resolved. The germline V gene has CDR1 MNHEY and CDR2 SMNVEV (reference sequence). This CDR3 spans 13 amino acids. V was trimmed by 2 bases and J by 2 bases, leaving 6 bases between them. CDR3 nucleotides: TGTGCCAGCAGTTTACTACAGCAAGAGACCCAGTACTTC. The encoded protein is CASSLLQQETQYF.

The V call is TRBV7-2, the J call TRBJ2-5; D is ambiguous. CDR1 is SGHTA, CDR2 FQGNSA, per germline. This CDR3 comprises 14 residues. V gave up 2 bases and J gave up 2 bases, with 9 bases separating them. CDR3 in amino acids: CASSLPDWQETQYF. The CDR3 nucleotides read TGTGCCAGCAGCTTACCCGACTGGCAAGAGACCCAGTACTTC.

Regarding this clone: One end of the junction varies from germline; a read error may be responsible. The chain links TRBV7-9 to TRBJ1-5; 11 nucleotides agree with TRBD1. This CDR3 comprises 18 residues. Germline V CDR1 and CDR2: SEHNR, FQNEAQ (reference sequence). CDR3 sequence: CSSSPFPGQGGAGQPQHF. Written as DNA, the CDR3 is TGTTCCAGCAGCCCATTCCCGGGACAGGGGGGGGCAGGTCAGCCCCAGCATTTT.

V is TRBV29-1 and J is TRBJ1-1; D might be TRBD1 (5 bases). There are 13 residues in the CDR3. Trimming left V 0 bases short and J 1 base short, with 6 bases between. CDR1 SQVTM and CDR2 ANQGSEA come from the germline V gene. The CDR3 is CSVEEGRNTEAFF. CDR3 bases: TGCAGCGTTGAAGAGGGGCGGAACACTGAAGCTTTCTTT.

This clone was seen just once. V and J are TRBV6-5 and TRBJ2-7; D not certain. Trimming took off 6 bases at V and 6 bases at J, with 6 bases between the two ends. This CDR3 region has 10 residues. Germline assignment: CDR1 MNHEY and CDR2 SVGAGI. CDR3 loop: CASREREQYF. For the CDR3, the DNA is TGTGCCAGCAGAGAGCGCGAGCAGTACTTC.

This chain connects TRBV28 to TRBJ1-5; a possible D gene is TRBD1 (6 bases). Trimming cost V 6 bases and J 2 bases, with 11 bases left between them. There are 14 residues in the CDR3. The germline CDR1 and CDR2 sequences are MDHEN and SYDVKM. The CDR3 sequence: CASSLYRGNQPQHF. CDR3 in DNA: TGTGCCAGCAGCCTCTACAGGGGCAATCAGCCCCAGCATTTT.

This sequence joins TRBV9 and TRBJ1-2; D gene ambiguous. Trimming removed 4 bases from V and 2 bases from J, with 12 bases in between. Germline CDR1 reads SGDLS; CDR2 reads YYNGEE. The CDR3 extends over 14 amino acids. The CDR3 DNA is TGTGCCAGCAGCACCGGCGCGGAAAACTATGGCTACACCTTC. This encodes CASSTGAENYGYTF.

J is TRBJ2-7 and V is TRBV27; the D gene is possibly TRBD1 (5 bases). Germline V gene sequence: CDR1 MNHEY, CDR2 SMNVEV (reference sequence). Trimming pared 2 bases from V and 3 bases from J, leaving 20 bases between. CDR3 size: 17 residues. The CDR3 spells CASSLRPSQGRSYEQYF. CDR3 nucleotide sequence: TGTGCCAGCAGTTTACGTCCCTCCCAGGGCCGCAGCTACGAGCAGTACTTC.

V gene TRBV11-2 combines with J gene TRBJ1-3, with TRBD1 as a possible D gene (5 bases). From germline, CDR1 is SGHAT and CDR2 FQNNGV. Trimming shortened V by 1 base and J by 0 bases, and 10 bases separated the two germline ends. The CDR3 loop spans 16 amino acids. Here the CDR3 DNA reads TGTGCCAGCAGCTTAGGCGGTCAGGGCTCTGGAAACACCATATATTTT. Translation gives CASSLGGQGSGNTIYF.

The chain recombines TRBV19 with TRBJ1-4, with a tentative D call TRBD1 (6 bases). The CDR3 is 14 residues long. The germline V and J ends were trimmed by 7 bases and 8 bases, with 17 bases remaining between them. Germline V lookup: CDR1 LNHDA, CDR2 SQIVND (reference sequence). The CDR3 DNA reads as TGTGCCAGTACCTCGGACAGTTTCAGGGAAAAACTGTTTTTT. It encodes CASTSDSFREKLFF.

This chain joins TRBV27 and TRBJ2-6, with D perhaps matching TRBD1 (5 bases). V shed 6 bases and J shed 1 base, with 22 bases lying between them. The CDR3 is made up of 19 amino acids. The germline V gene has CDR1 MNHEY and CDR2 SMNVEV (reference sequence). The CDR3 coding sequence is TGTGCCAGCAGCTCCCCGGCCCCTTCTACAGGTTCTGGGGCCAACGTCCTGACTTTC. Encoded protein: CASSSPAPSTGSGANVLTF.

This clone was seen more than once but under ten times. The genes are TRBV6-5 and TRBJ1-1; possibly TRBD1 for D (5 bases). Trimming took 6 bases from V and 0 from J, leaving 8 bases between them. The CDR3 runs to 13 residues. The V gene's germline CDR1 is MNHEY and CDR2 SVGAGI. The CDR3 coding sequence is TGTGCCAGCAGGAGGACACTGAACACTGAAGCTTTCTTT. Its protein is CASRRTLNTEAFF.

For the CDR3, the DNA is TGTGCCAGCAGACCCTCGGCCGGGGAGCTGTTTTTT. Amino acid sequence: CASRPSAGELFF. The rearrangement joins TRBV28 to TRBJ2-2, with D hard to call. Trimming stripped 6 bases from V and 6 bases from J, with 8 bases between. The CDR3 loop spans 12 amino acids. In germline, CDR1 is MDHEN, CDR2 SYDVKM.

This chain connects TRBV6-1 to TRBJ2-5; 7 positions match TRBD2. TRBJ2-7 matches the DNA end more closely, so the J call is doubtful. The CDR3 covers 15 residues. In germline, CDR1 is MNHNS, CDR2 SASEGT. CDR3 in DNA: TGTGCCAGCAGGTACCTAGCGGAGGGAGCCTACGAGCAGTACTTC. It specifies CASRYLAEGAYEQYF.

In this sample, this clone turned up a few times. The V and J genes are TRBV7-9 and TRBJ1-2; perhaps TRBD1 as D (5 bases). This CDR3 has 12 residues. Germline loops: CDR1 SEHNR, CDR2 FQNEAQ (reference sequence). Deletions cut 5 bases from V and 6 bases from J, with 10 bases between. This CDR3 is CASSLQVDGYTF. The CDR3 region has the DNA TGTGCCAGCAGCCTACAGGTGGATGGCTACACCTTC.